Sequencing of this T cell receptor beta chain was carried out in a study of blood T cell repertoires in COVID-19. Study as a whole: PBMCs, B-cell-depleted T cells, or T cells were the source of the cDNA or gDNA that made up the material.

V was cut by 5 bases and J by 8 bases, with 19 bases left in between. Germline V gene data show CDR1 as LGHNT and CDR2 as FRNRAP. CDR3 length: 15 residues. Only in-frame clones appear in the TCRdb table, and some are missing; sequencing was by immunoSEQ multiplex PCR. The sample lists approximately 260,000 clones, about 85% seen once, with approximately 7.6% in the top ten. The sequenced sample consisted of peripheral blood. This sequence originates from a man in his sixties who had recovered from COVID-19. The chain employs TRBV12-5 and TRBJ2-4; D is perhaps TRBD1 (6 bases). The CDR3 is CASGQTRGVEDIQYF. As DNA, the CDR3 is TGTGCTAGTGGTCAGACCAGGGGAGTTGAGGACATTCAGTACTTC. Filled out from reference TRBV12-5 and TRBJ2-4, the complete variable domain reads DARVTQTPRHKVTEMGQEVTMRCQPILGHNTVFWYRQTMMQGLELLAYFRNRAPLDDSGMPKDRFSAEMPDATLATLKIQPSEPRDSAVYFCASGQTRGVEDIQYFGAGTRLSVL.